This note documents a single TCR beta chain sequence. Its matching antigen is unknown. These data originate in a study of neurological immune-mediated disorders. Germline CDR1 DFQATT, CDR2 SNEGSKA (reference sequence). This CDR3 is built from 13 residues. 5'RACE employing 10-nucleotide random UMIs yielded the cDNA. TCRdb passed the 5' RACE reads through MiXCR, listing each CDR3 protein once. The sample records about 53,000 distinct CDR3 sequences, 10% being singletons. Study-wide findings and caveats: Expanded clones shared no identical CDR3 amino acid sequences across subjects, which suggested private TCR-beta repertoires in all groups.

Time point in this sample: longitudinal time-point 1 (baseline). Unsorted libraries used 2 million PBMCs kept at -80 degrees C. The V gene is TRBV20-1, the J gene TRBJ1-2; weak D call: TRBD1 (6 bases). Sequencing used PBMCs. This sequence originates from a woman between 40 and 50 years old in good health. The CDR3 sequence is CSDKVGASDGYTF. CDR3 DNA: TGCAGCGATAAGGTGGGGGCGTCCGATGGCTACACCTTC.